The text below deals with one TCR beta chain. These data originate in a study of blood T cell repertoires in COVID-19. As for the study in general: Sources were T cells, B-cell-depleted T cells, or PBMCs; the material itself was cDNA or gDNA.

CDR1 LNHDA and CDR2 SQIVND come from the germline V gene (reference sequence). The length of the CDR3 is 12 residues. Trimming removed 7 bases from V and 4 bases from J; junction bases left unmatched: 3. Some clones are missing from TCRdb's copy, which holds only in-frame ones; the method was immunoSEQ multiplex PCR. Among a few hundred thousand clones, roughly four fifths were seen once, and the ten largest hold approximately 5.4%. The chain combines TRBV19 with TRBJ1-2; 7 bases match TRBD1. The TCR originated in a woman aged 50 to 65 who had recovered from COVID-19. The specimen sequenced was PBMCs or T cells enriched from blood (not recorded which). The CDR3 DNA sequence: TGTGCCAGTACAACAGGGGCCTATGGCTACACCTTC. This sequence encodes CASTTGAYGYTF. The full variable domain, completed using reference TRBV19 and TRBJ1-2, is DGGITQSPKYLFRKEGQNVTLSCEQNLNHDAMYWYRQDPGQGLRLIYYSQIVNDFQKGDIAEGYSVSREKKESFPLTVTSAQKNPTAFYLCASTTGAYGYTFGSGTRLTVV.